These 32 T cell receptor beta chains share one sample of origin, sequenced in a study of T-cell reconstitution after alpha-beta-depleted transplantation in children. The TCRbeta library incorporated unique molecular identifiers. Via MiXCR, TCRdb re-called the PCR reads, giving one row per CDR3 protein. The table shows around 130,000 distinct CDR3 sequences, with about 9.6% occurring only once. Specimen: PBMCs, mostly from graft donor cells, collected 180 days after TCRalphabeta/CD19-depleted stem cell transplant. The receptors originated from a girl less than two years old who had a stem cell transplant for combined immunodeficiency, so the T cells may come from the graft donor.

The chain couples TRBV20-1 to TRBJ2-1; TRBD2 aligns across 12 bases. V lost 4 bases to trimming and J lost 1 base; unmatched junction nucleotides: 8. Germline CDR1 DFQATT, CDR2 SNEGSKA (reference sequence). The CDR3 contains 17 residues. CDR3 protein: CSAIGLAGKRSYNEQFF. The CDR3 coding sequence is TGCAGTGCTATCGGACTAGCGGGAAAGAGGTCCTACAATGAGCAGTTCTTC.

The chain combines TRBV24-1 with TRBJ2-5; the match to TRBD2 covers 8 bases. V lost 3 bases and J lost 4; bases outside the gene matches: 9. CDR1 is KGHDR and CDR2 is SFDVKD in the germline V gene. The CDR3 length is 16 residues. In DNA, the CDR3 is TGTGCCACCAGTGATATGAACCCCGGGGGGGGAGAGACCCAGTACTTC. This translates into CATSDMNPGGGETQYF.

The table lists this clonotype with a few counts. This rearrangement joins TRBV12-3 or TRBV12-4 to TRBJ2-2, with 7 bases that match TRBD1. The junction had 3 bases not matched to a gene; V was cut back by 2 bases and J by 3 bases. The CDR3 length is 15 residues. CDR3 residues: CASSLYGTDTGELFF. The CDR3 DNA follows: TGTGCCAGCAGTTTATACGGGACAGACACCGGGGAGCTGTTTTTT.

This clonotype was recorded a few times. J is TRBJ2-3 and V is TRBV29-1, with TRBD1 matching over 10 bases. The trim removed 4 bases at V and 4 bases at J, leaving 2 bases unmatched. The germline gives CDR1 SQVTM, CDR2 ANQGSEA. The CDR3 contains 13 residues. CDR3 amino acids: CSVGQGAADTQYF. For the CDR3, the DNA is TGCAGCGTTGGACAGGGGGCGGCAGATACGCAGTATTTT.

This clonotype has at least ten counts. The chain employs TRBV20-1 and TRBJ2-4; D is uncertain. The CDR3 has 13 residues. Trimming shortened V by 3 bases and J by 7 bases, and 13 bases separated the two germline ends. Per the germline V gene, CDR1 is DFQATT and CDR2 is SNEGSKA (reference sequence). CDR3 loop: CSASASVRNIQYF. CDR3 DNA sequence: TGCAGTGCTAGTGCCTCGGTCCGGAACATTCAGTACTTC.

At least ten counts were recorded for this clonotype. The chain is built from TRBV5-5 and TRBJ2-2, with 13 bases lining up with TRBD2. Germline V CDR1 and CDR2: SGHKS, YYEKEE (reference sequence). V gave up 4 bases and J gave up 7 bases; unmatched junction bases: 10. The length of the CDR3 is 17 residues. CDR3 sequence: CASSPIGTSGKVGELFF. CDR3 sequence (DNA): TGTGCCAGCAGCCCGATCGGGACTAGCGGGAAAGTCGGGGAGCTGTTTTTT.

This clonotype was seen repeatedly, ten times or more. This chain links TRBV5-1 with TRBJ2-7, with D perhaps TRBD2 (5 bases). V was pared by 3 bases and J by 9 bases, with 13 bases between. The CDR3 extends over 12 amino acids. The germline gives CDR1 SGHRS, CDR2 YFSETQ. The CDR3 nucleotides read TGCGCCAGCAGCTCAAATAGAGGGAGGCAGTACTTC. Its protein is CASSSNRGRQYF.

This clonotype was counted many times. The chain carries TRBV20-1 and TRBJ2-3, with TRBD1 matching 9 bases. Trimming took 2 bases from V and 6 from J; bases not matched to a gene: 12. The CDR3 sequence is 16 residues long. Germline CDR1 is DFQATT and CDR2 is SNEGSKA (reference sequence). The CDR3 spells CSARPLDRGSKDTQYF. CDR3 DNA: TGCAGTGCTAGACCTTTAGACAGGGGGTCTAAGGATACGCAGTATTTT.

On this clonotype itself: An end of the junction does not agree with germline; a read error may underlie this. The V call is TRBV7-7, the J call TRBJ2-7; possibly TRBD1 for D (6 bases). CDR1 is SSHAT, CDR2 FNYEAQ, per germline (reference sequence). This CDR3 spans 14 amino acids. For the CDR3, the DNA is TGTGCTAGCAGCCCTCCAGGGGACGGTTACGAGCAGTACTTT. This encodes CASSPPGDGYEQYF.

The V and J genes are TRBV5-8 and TRBJ2-1; no firm D call. Between the trimmed V and J ends, which lost 0 bases and 3 bases, there was a span of 7 bases. The CDR3 has 14 residues. CDR1 and CDR2 (germline): SGHTS, YDEGEE. The CDR3 region is CASSLGLFYNEQFF. In nucleotides, the CDR3 is TGTGCCAGCAGCTTGGGGCTATTCTACAATGAGCAGTTCTTC. The variable domain in full, with the rest retrieved from reference TRBV5-8 and TRBJ2-1, is EAGVTQSPTHLIKTRGQQATLRCSPISGHTSVYWYQQALGLGLQFLLWYDEGEERNRGNFPPRFSGRQFPNYSSELNVNALELEDSALYLCASSLGLFYNEQFFGPGTRLTVL.

Only a few counts were recorded for this clonotype. The gene calls are TRBV5-1 and TRBJ2-1, with TRBD1 identical over 9 bases. The CDR3 sequence is 15 residues long. Germline assignment: CDR1 SGHRS and CDR2 YFSETQ. Losses at the gene ends were 4 bases for V and 4 bases for J; bases not matched to a gene: 6. The CDR3 sequence: CASSLRDRVYNEQFF. The DNA of the CDR3 is TGCGCCAGCAGCCTCCGGGACAGGGTGTACAATGAGCAGTTCTTC.

This chain connects TRBV9 to TRBJ2-1; no definite D call. CDR1 SGDLS and CDR2 YYNGEE come from the germline V gene. The CDR3 runs to 15 residues. The V and J ends lost 9 bases and 1 base respectively, with 17 bases between them. The DNA of the CDR3 is TGTGCCACCTGCCCCTGGCCCGAGTCCTACAATGAGCAGTTCTTC. As protein: CATCPWPESYNEQFF.

Many counts were recorded for this clonotype. This sequence joins TRBV28 and TRBJ2-7; 9 bases are a match to TRBD2. This CDR3 is 14 amino acids long. Trimming at V came to 4 bases and at J to 8 bases, leaving 9 bases not matched to a gene. The germline V gene has CDR1 MDHEN and CDR2 SYDVKM. Here the CDR3 reads CASSSPGLAFQQYF. In DNA form, the CDR3 reads TGTGCCAGCAGTTCCCCGGGACTAGCATTCCAGCAGTACTTC.

This chain joins TRBV12-3 or TRBV12-4 and TRBJ1-3; D remains ambiguous. The CDR3 consists of 13 residues. Trimming took off 3 bases at V and 8 bases at J, with 11 bases between the two ends. The CDR3 sequence: CASSFAHVDTIYF. In DNA, the CDR3 is TGTGCCAGCAGTTTTGCCCACGTAGACACCATATATTTT.

The chain carries TRBV12-3 or TRBV12-4 and TRBJ1-5; 8 positions match TRBD1. This CDR3 spans 15 amino acids. J lost 3 bases, V lost 4 bases, and 5 bases had no gene match. CDR3 sequence reads: CASSSRGQDNQPQHF. In DNA, the CDR3 is TGTGCCAGCAGTTCACGGGGACAGGACAATCAGCCCCAGCATTTT.

This chain joins TRBV10-3 and TRBJ2-3; TRBD2 aligns across 12 bases. Germline trimming cut 4 bases from V and 2 bases from J; bases unmatched to any gene: 22. The CDR3 is 22 residues long. Germline-derived CDR1 and CDR2 are ENHRY and SYGVKD. The DNA for the CDR3 is TGTGCCATCAGTGCACCCAGAGCCCGGTGGCTAGCGGGGGGGTTGATCACAGATACGCAGTATTTT. Encoded protein: CAISAPRARWLAGGLITDTQYF.

V gene TRBV7-2 combines with J gene TRBJ1-2, with D possibly matching TRBD1 (6 bases). V dropped 5 bases and J dropped 8 bases, with 12 bases sitting between them. CDR1 is SGHTA and CDR2 is FQGNSA in the germline V gene. The CDR3 is 12 amino acids. CDR3 in DNA: TGTGCCAGCAGCGTATCACAGGGAGGCTACACCTTC. Translated: CASSVSQGGYTF.

This clonotype has more than one count but fewer than ten. The rearrangement uses TRBV11-3 and TRBJ1-6; D ambiguous. Germline assignment: CDR1 SGHNT and CDR2 YENEEA. The CDR3 runs to 12 residues. Trimming removed 4 bases from V and 9 bases from J, with 7 bases in between. Here the CDR3 reads CASSSPPSPLHF. The CDR3 nucleotides are TGTGCCAGCAGCTCCCCGCCTTCACCCCTCCACTTT.

This chain links TRBV6-6 with TRBJ2-3; D is unresolved. The V gene's germline CDR1 is MNHNY and CDR2 SVGAGI (reference sequence). This CDR3 comprises 13 residues. V dropped 5 bases and J dropped 10 bases, with 16 bases sitting between them. The CDR3 protein is CASSQHPRYAQYF. Written as DNA, the CDR3 is TGTGCCAGCAGTCAACACCCGCGGTACGCGCAGTATTTT.

This chain uses TRBV7-8 with TRBJ2-3; tentative D call: TRBD1 (6 bases). V was shortened by 6 bases and J by 2 bases, with 18 bases between the two germline ends. The germline V gene has CDR1 SGHVS and CDR2 FQNEAQ. The CDR3 is 16 residues long. The CDR3 nucleotides are TGTGCCAGCAGTTTACAGGGAGAGATCCTCACAGATACGCAGTATTTT. As protein: CASSLQGEILTDTQYF.

The chain links TRBV27 to TRBJ2-7, with D possibly matching TRBD2 (6 bases). Germline loops: CDR1 MNHEY, CDR2 SMNVEV (reference sequence). V lost 7 bases and J lost 0, with 19 bases in between. This CDR3 has 16 residues. The CDR3 DNA reads as TGTGCCAGCAAAGACACCCCTAGCGCCAGCTCCTACGAGCAGTACTTC. Its protein product is CASKDTPSASSYEQYF.

This clonotype was seen ten or more times. The chain has TRBV7-2 and TRBJ2-7; D may be TRBD1 (6 bases). CDR3 length: 15 amino acids. V dropped 1 base and J dropped 0 bases, with 10 bases sitting between them. Germline values: CDR1 SGHTA, CDR2 FQGNSA. CDR3 nucleotide sequence: TGTGCCAGCAGCTTAGGAGGGGGTAGCTCCTACGAGCAGTACTTC. Residues: CASSLGGGSSYEQYF. Together with reference TRBV7-2 and TRBJ2-7, the CDR3 gives the full variable domain: GAGVSQSPSNKVTEKGKDVELRCDPISGHTALYWYRQSLGQGLEFLIYFQGNSAPDKSGLPSDRFSAERTGGSVSTLTIQRTQQEDSAVYLCASSLGGGSSYEQYFGPGTRLTVT.

This clonotype was recorded at least ten times. The V and J genes are TRBV12-3 or TRBV12-4 and TRBJ1-5; 8 positions agree with TRBD1. The CDR3 has 14 amino acids. V trimming: 3 bases; J trimming: 6 bases; junction bases outside the gene matches: 4. CDR3: CASSLGQAAQPQHF. CDR3 nucleotide sequence: TGTGCCAGCAGTTTGGGACAGGCGGCTCAGCCCCAGCATTTT.

Many counts were recorded for this clonotype. V usage is TRBV3-1 and J usage is TRBJ2-5; D unresolved. Trimming took off 5 bases at V and 0 bases at J, with 13 bases between the two ends. The CDR3 has 15 residues. The V gene's germline CDR1 is LGHDT and CDR2 YNNKEL (reference sequence). DNA of the CDR3: TGTGCCAGCAGCTTCCCGACTTGGTACCAAGAGACCCAGTACTTC. Translating gives CASSFPTWYQETQYF.

This clonotype has at least ten counts. The V and J genes are TRBV5-1 and TRBJ1-1; unclear D gene. This CDR3 contains 13 residues. V lost 0 bases and J lost 4, with 7 bases in between. Germline V gene data show CDR1 as SGHRS and CDR2 as YFSETQ. CDR3 sequence: CASSLVVRTEAFF. The CDR3 nucleotides are TGCGCCAGCAGCTTGGTCGTCCGCACTGAAGCTTTCTTT. Complete variable domain (other parts from reference TRBV5-1 and TRBJ1-1): KAGVTQTPRYLIKTRGQQVTLSCSPISGHRSVSWYQQTPGQGLQFLFEYFSETQRNKGNFPGRFSGRQFSNSRSEMNVSTLELGDSALYLCASSLVVRTEAFFGQGTRLTVV.

This clonotype has more than one count but fewer than ten. The chain uses TRBV12-3 or TRBV12-4 and TRBJ1-1; the D is unclear. V lost 0 bases and J 1 base, leaving 18 bases between the germline ends. CDR3 length equals 18 residues. As DNA, the CDR3 is TGTGCCAGCAGTTTAGCAGGATGGAGGAGGGCGGCGAACACTGAAGCTTTCTTT. This gives the protein CASSLAGWRRAANTEAFF.

This chain uses TRBV7-2 with TRBJ1-1; D remains ambiguous. CDR3 length equals 13 residues. Germline V lookup: CDR1 SGHTA, CDR2 FQGNSA. Deletions cut 3 bases from V and 1 base from J, with 6 bases between. In nucleotides, the CDR3 is TGTGCCAGCAGCTTGCTCCGGAACACTGAAGCTTTCTTT. The encoded protein is CASSLLRNTEAFF.

This clonotype has only a few counts. The chain has TRBV20-1 and TRBJ2-5; D uncertain. Germline V CDR1 and CDR2: DFQATT, SNEGSKA (reference sequence). The CDR3 runs to 11 residues. V was trimmed by 6 bases and J by 3 bases, leaving 8 bases between them. The CDR3 nucleotides read TGCAGTGCATCTTCTGAAGAGACCCAGTACTTC. Its protein is CSASSEETQYF.

In its sample, this clonotype was seen a few times. This sequence joins TRBV20-1 and TRBJ1-2; D remains unclear. Per germline, CDR1 DFQATT and CDR2 SNEGSKA (reference sequence). Between the trimmed V and J ends, which lost 4 bases and 8 bases, there was a span of 14 bases. CDR3 length: 12 residues. CDR3 amino acids: CSANKGGGGYTF. Written as DNA, the CDR3 is TGCAGTGCTAACAAGGGCGGAGGGGGCTACACCTTC.

The chain couples TRBV27 to TRBJ2-1; D ambiguous. The CDR3 is 14 residues long. The ends were cut back, 5 bases at V and 9 bases at J, with 17 bases in the middle. Germline lookup yields CDR1 MNHEY and CDR2 SMNVEV (reference sequence). CDR3 sequence: CASSLVRLSREQFF. Here the CDR3 DNA reads TGTGCCAGCAGTCTGGTGCGACTGTCCCGTGAGCAGTTCTTC.

This chain uses TRBV10-3 with TRBJ1-1, with D unclear. Trimming stripped 5 bases from V and 7 bases from J, with 11 bases between. Germline assignment: CDR1 ENHRY and CDR2 SYGVKD. This CDR3 has 12 residues. CDR3 nucleotides: TGTGCCATCAGTAGGGCACACCGTGAAGCTTTCTTT. Protein sequence: CAISRAHREAFF.

This clonotype was counted only a few times. The rearrangement links TRBV20-1 to TRBJ1-5; D is unclear. Germline V CDR1 and CDR2: DFQATT, SNEGSKA (reference sequence). Trimming pared 3 bases from V and 4 bases from J, leaving 7 bases between. The CDR3 consists of 12 residues. The CDR3 region is CSASRWNQPQHF. CDR3 coding DNA: TGCAGTGCTAGTAGGTGGAATCAGCCCCAGCATTTT.